The sequence of this T cell receptor beta chain was determined in a study of draining lymph node invasion in breast cancer (dated by TCRdb to about 2020). For context, the study as a whole: Histology and cytokeratin immunohistochemistry were used to diagnose nodal metastasis, and EpCAM/CD45 flow cytometry was used to confirm the diagnosis. Matched non-invaded and tumor-invaded tumor-draining lymph nodes plus the primary tumor were contributed by each patient, with both Treg and Tconv subsets profiled. The separate targeted TCR sequencing included lymph nodes from five patients, and primary tumors were also sequenced for three of those five patients. Across breast cancer tissues, a separate targeted assay used bulk TCR-beta CDR3 sequencing to compare sorted memory regulatory T cells with memory conventional CD4 T cells.

For memory regulatory T cells, the sort was based on CD4+ CD45RA- CD25high cells. Tumor-draining lymph nodes were classified as non-invaded or invaded according to absence or presence of metastatic tumor cells. T cells were pre-enriched with a Miltenyi Pan T Cell isolation kit before staining and sorting. Immunohistochemistry for estrogen receptor, progesterone receptor, HER2 and Ki-67 was used to characterize primary tumors. Fresh surgical tissue was processed within a few hours after surgery by being cut into small fragments. Tissue fragments were enzymatically digested with Liberase TL plus DNase for approximately 22 minutes and were then filtered through a 40-micrometer strainer. After DAPI live/dead staining, sorting was performed on a BD FACS Aria II with 98-99% purity. Sorted cells were lysed in TCL buffer, and RNA was purified with a Norgen Single Cell RNA purification kit including DNase treatment.

The research as a whole found: Tracking of the top-100 tumor clones could be carried out in just a couple of patients. Some of the top 100 tumor clones were detected in invaded and non-invaded nodes, and this detection was taken to suggest recirculation between tumor and draining nodes. The data could not resolve whether Treg conversion took place in a given organ or whether converted Tregs recirculated between nodes and tumor. In the targeted TCR-seq data, Tregs appeared more clonally expanded than Tconvs in all tissues, and both subsets were less diverse in tumor than lymph nodes. TCRs shared between the Treg and Tconv subsets were viewed as suggestive of, but not proof of, a common clonal origin. Per tissue, roughly 14-25% of Treg TCRs were found to be shared with Tconvs, and this sharing was interpreted as suggesting peripheral Treg induction.

From the cysteine through the phenylalanine, the CDR3 covers 15 amino acids. The DNA shown is the 45-base CDR3, in frame from base 1. V loses 6 bases, J loses 7 bases, and the germline ends lie 19 bases apart. The library was prepared using bulk RNA-seq. This sample was sequenced with an Illumina HiSeq 2500. The published analysis was carried out like this. In the separate targeted TCR-seq dataset, CDR3 sequences were extracted from raw reads and quantified using MiXCR version 2.1.5 with default parameters. In the separate targeted TCR-seq dataset, TCR-beta clones were defined by the combination of V gene, J gene and CDR3 sequence. For the separate targeted TCR-seq dataset, clones with fewer than three counts were filtered out, after which only the 90% most strongly expressed clones in each sample were kept. The separate targeted TCR-seq dataset calculated Treg-Tconv overlap for each tissue as the number of shared clones divided by the total number of Treg clones, multiplied by 100. TCRdb handled the public reads itself, with Q25 trimming in fastp and clone calling in MiXCR, and kept productive beta chains. Under each unique CDR3 protein, matching rows form one entry showing the most common genes and DNA. These V and J calls derive from TCRdb rather than the authors' analysis. Counted in this sample were some 3,100 distinct CDR3 sequences; roughly half of them appeared once. The ten top clones hold around 3.6% of the sample.

In the case of this clonotype: This clone's antigen is unknown. No base-level quality is on record; no much larger clone is a single base apart.

Sequenced sample: sorted memory Tregs from a lymph node. What this sample's cell subset or site label stands for: CD45RA-negative sorted CD4+ T cells (memory Tconv or effector/memory Treg). The TCR sequence derives from a female donor with luminal breast cancer. Recombination linked TRBV12-3 or TRBV12-4 to TRBJ2-1; D gene: possibly TRBD2, on 7 matching bases. This receptor has the CDR3 CASSLRGGVWNEQFF. Here is the DNA: TGTGCCAGCAGCCTTAGGGGGGGCGTTTGGAATGAGCAGTTCTTC.